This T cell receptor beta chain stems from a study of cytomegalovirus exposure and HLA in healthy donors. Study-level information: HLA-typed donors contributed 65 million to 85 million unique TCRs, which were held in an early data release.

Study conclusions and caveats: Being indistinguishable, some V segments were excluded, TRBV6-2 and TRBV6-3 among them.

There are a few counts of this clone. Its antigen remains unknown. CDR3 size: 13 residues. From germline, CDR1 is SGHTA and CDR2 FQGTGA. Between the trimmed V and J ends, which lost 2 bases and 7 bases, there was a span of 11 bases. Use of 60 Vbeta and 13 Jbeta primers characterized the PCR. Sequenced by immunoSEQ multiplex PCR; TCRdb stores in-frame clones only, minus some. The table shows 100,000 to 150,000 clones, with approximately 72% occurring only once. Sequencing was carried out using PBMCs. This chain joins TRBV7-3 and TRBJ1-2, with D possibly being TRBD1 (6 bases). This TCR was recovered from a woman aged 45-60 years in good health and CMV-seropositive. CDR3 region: CASSLQGSGGYTF. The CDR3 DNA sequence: TGTGCCAGCAGCTTACAGGGGAGCGGTGGCTACACCTTC.